This T cell receptor (beta chain) is from a study of T cells after yellow fever vaccination (dated by TCRdb to between 2018 and 2020). For context, the study as a whole: The SMART-Seq v4 Ultra Low Input RNA kit was used to prepare libraries from fractions with low cell numbers. Two healthy male donors, one aged 18 to 29 and one aged 30 to 40 years, made up the cohort. Bulk PBMC replicates and cell subsets were isolated from blood drawn at multiple timepoints before and after both primary and secondary immunization. Bulk TCR alpha and beta repertoires were sequenced longitudinally to track T-cell clones before and after primary and booster YFV17D yellow fever vaccination.

The table lists this clonotype with a few counts. The antigen it binds to is not known. No much larger clone exists at a distance of one base, and base qualities are not known. TCR cDNA was made using 5'RACE template switching, a step that added a universal primer site and unique molecular identifiers. cDNA synthesis was primed from both the TCR alpha and TCR beta constant segments. Libraries were amplified in two PCR steps, with sample barcodes and sequencing adapters added in the second step. Libraries were sequenced on Illumina HiSeq 2500 (2x100 bp) or NovaSeq (2x150 bp). The paper's data handling went like this. Demultiplexing of reads and collapsing into UMI consensus sequences were performed with MIGEC, and V(D)J alignment was carried out with MiXCR. Clonotypes responding to the vaccine were identified with edgeR on replicate PBMC samples, with the criteria of FDR below 0.01 and a log2 fold change above 5 up to day 15. Each bulk clonotype received a CD4 or CD8 identity based on whether the sequenced CD4 or CD8 repertoire contained that clonotype at higher abundance. Clones were called with MiXCR by TCRdb after fastp trimmed the public reads at Q25, and only in-frame beta chains were retained. Rows are unified per CDR3 protein, each entry keeping the most common DNA and genes. For this entry, the V and J calls and clone size follow TCRdb and not the study's own pipeline. The sample table shows about 400,000 distinct CDR3 sequences, and approximately 5.7% are seen once. The ten most abundant clones make up about 15% of the sample.

What the authors observed across the whole study: A small share of clonotypes was detected in both CD4 and CD8 compartments, with the overlap likely arising from convergent recombination. The secondary T-cell response was found to be weaker but faster than the primary response, with a peak reached on day 5 rather than on day 15. After the booster, most clones that had expanded after primary vaccination were detected again (about 95% of CD4 and more than 80% of CD8), suggesting broad maintenance of memory. Computational filtering was required because FACS-sorted repertoires could contain abundant contaminating clonotypes from the bulk population. The study included only a couple of donors, which limits how far the findings can be generalized.

The cysteine opens and the phenylalanine closes a CDR3 of 14 amino acids. Only the CDR3 portion is preserved as DNA: 42 bases, with reading frame beginning at the first base. The germline V gene (reference sequence) yields DFQATT for CDR1 and SNEGSKA for CDR2. Clipping removes 5 bases from V and 6 bases from J, with 13 as the unmatched junction base count. The label giving this sample's treatment or condition can be read as: live attenuated yellow fever vaccine strain. At each blood-draw timepoint, two biological replicates of bulk PBMCs were collected. PBMCs were isolated from peripheral blood using a standard Ficoll-Paque protocol. TriZol was used to extract RNA from bulk PBMCs, CD4 and CD8 fractions, and dextramer-positive and dextramer-negative fractions.

This specimen was PBMCs, taken 5 days after the yellow fever booster vaccination. This receptor was obtained from a man aged 25-40 years who received the YFV17D yellow fever vaccine. The chain joins TRBV20-1 to TRBJ2-7, with 7 middle bases fitting TRBD1. The nucleotide sequence is TGCAGTGCTGCCCCCGGGACAGCCCTTGGCGAGCAGTACTTC. This encodes CSAAPGTALGEQYF.